This T cell receptor (beta chain) was recovered during a study of Graves' ophthalmopathy and Graves' hyperthyroidism. Overall study findings and caveats: Blood shared most expanded thyroid clonotypes above 0.001 frequency.

The authors amplified TCR beta CDR3 regions, and they did so from RNA transcripts for repertoire sequencing. Scientists carried out first-round RT-PCR using HTBI primers and then a second-round multiplex PCR. TCRdb called the multiplex PCR reads again in MiXCR, with one record for every CDR3 protein. The profile covers some 350,000 distinct CDR3 sequences, with 15% to 20% appearing a single time and 2.4% taken by the ten largest. This clonotype was recorded many times. The target antigen is unknown. The clonotype comes from an adult woman with stable Graves' hyperthyroidism. The sequencing sample was made of peripheral blood.

CDR3 nucleotides: TGCGCCAGCAGCTTAGAGTGGACCGGGGAGCTGTTTTTT. Translating it yields CASSLEWTGELFF. The rearrangement uses TRBV5-1 and TRBJ2-2; D remains unclear. Germline assignment: CDR1 SGHRS and CDR2 YFSETQ. This CDR3 comprises 13 residues. The V gene lost 2 bases and the J gene lost 5 bases, with 7 bases spanning the gap.